This record looks at one T cell receptor (beta chain) sequence and its context. The sample originates from a study of OX40 agonist ivuxolimab in advanced cancers. Trimming shortened V by 6 bases and J by 3 bases, and 12 bases separated the two germline ends. The germline V gene encodes CDR1 MNHNS and CDR2 SASEGT. This CDR3 has 13 amino acids. The method was immunoSEQ multiplex PCR; TCRdb's version includes in-frame clones alone and lacks a portion of them. The sample holds some 42,000 clones; around 89% are singletons and the top ten take about 4.7%. The chain recombines TRBV6-1 with TRBJ2-7; a weak D match, TRBD1 (6 bases). This sequence originates from an adult with an advanced solid tumor such as melanoma, head and neck, liver or kidney cancer. Sequences were derived from CD4+ or CD8+ T cells sorted from blood, sampled in a trial of the OX40 agonist ivuxolimab. For the CDR3, the DNA is TGTGCCAGCAGCGCCGGGGACAACTACGAGCAGTACTTC. Protein product: CASSAGDNYEQYF.